This T cell receptor (beta chain) was recorded in a study of control samples from healthy donors and cancer patients. Sequencing was performed with immunoSEQ multiplex PCR; in TCRdb, only in-frame clones are kept and a portion is missing. The sample lists 100,000 to 150,000 clones, roughly 86% occurring once. The CDR3 length is 17 residues. The germline V gene has CDR1 KGHSH and CDR2 LQKENI. The V gene lost 2 bases and the J gene lost 0 bases, with 11 bases spanning the gap. The chain employs TRBV18 and TRBJ2-6; D is ambiguous. Sequencing was performed on PBMCs. This TCR derives from a man over 45 with head and neck cancer. The CDR3 nucleotides are TGTGCCAGCTCACCATTCGAGACGGGCTCTGGGGCCAACGTCCTGACTTTC. It yields the protein CASSPFETGSGANVLTF.